What follows is one TCR beta chain and its context. Its antigen is as yet unknown. This sample is drawn from a study of cytomegalovirus exposure and HLA in healthy donors. Study outcomes and limitations: Most sequenced TCRs were rare (though some public TCRs occurred in many donors). Confirmation was obtained in vitro that three CMV-associated chains are specific for CMV antigens.

Germline V CDR1 and CDR2: MGHRA, YSYEKL. The CDR3 length is 16 residues. Trimming cost V 0 bases and J 3 bases, with 12 bases left between them. The study drew the donors from its approximately 110-subject validation cohort, separate from the roughly 710-subject first cohort. Some clones are missing from TCRdb's copy, which holds only in-frame ones; the method was immunoSEQ multiplex PCR. The sample yields roughly 140,000 clones, 85% to 90% seen once. This rearrangement joins TRBV4-1 to TRBJ2-1; D possibly corresponds to TRBD1 (6 bases). The TCR comes from a woman between 18 and 29 years old in good health and CMV-seropositive. The sample was PBMCs. CDR3 residues: CASSQEWGRLYNEQFF. The DNA for the CDR3 is TGCGCCAGCAGCCAAGAGTGGGGGCGACTCTACAATGAGCAGTTCTTC.